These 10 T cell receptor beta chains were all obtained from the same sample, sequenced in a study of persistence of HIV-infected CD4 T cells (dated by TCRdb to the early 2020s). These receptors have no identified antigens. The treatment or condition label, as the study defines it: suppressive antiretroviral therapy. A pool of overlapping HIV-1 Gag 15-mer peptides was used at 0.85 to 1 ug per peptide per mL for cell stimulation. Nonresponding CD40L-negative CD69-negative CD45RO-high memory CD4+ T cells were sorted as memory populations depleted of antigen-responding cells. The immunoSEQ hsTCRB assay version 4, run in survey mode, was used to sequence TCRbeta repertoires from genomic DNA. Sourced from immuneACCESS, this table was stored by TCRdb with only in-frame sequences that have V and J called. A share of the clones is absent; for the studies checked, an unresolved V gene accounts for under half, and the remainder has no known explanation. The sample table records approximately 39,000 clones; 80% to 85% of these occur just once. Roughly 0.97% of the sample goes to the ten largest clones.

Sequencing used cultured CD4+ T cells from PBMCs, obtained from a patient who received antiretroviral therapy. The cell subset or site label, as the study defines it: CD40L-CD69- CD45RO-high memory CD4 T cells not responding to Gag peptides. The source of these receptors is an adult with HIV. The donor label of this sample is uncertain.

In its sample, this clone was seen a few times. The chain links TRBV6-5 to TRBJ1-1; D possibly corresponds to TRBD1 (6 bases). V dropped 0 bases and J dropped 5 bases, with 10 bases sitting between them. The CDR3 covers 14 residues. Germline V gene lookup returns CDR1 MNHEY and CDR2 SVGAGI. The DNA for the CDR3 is TGTGCCAGCAGTTACTCGGCAGGGGAGACTGAAGCTTTCTTT. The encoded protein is CASSYSAGETEAFF.

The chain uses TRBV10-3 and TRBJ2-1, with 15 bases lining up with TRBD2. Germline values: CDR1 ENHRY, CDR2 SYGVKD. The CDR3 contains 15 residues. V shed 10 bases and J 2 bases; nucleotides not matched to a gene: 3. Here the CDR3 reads CATRTSGGAYNEQFF. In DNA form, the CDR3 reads TGTGCCACTCGGACTAGCGGGGGGGCCTACAATGAGCAGTTCTTC.

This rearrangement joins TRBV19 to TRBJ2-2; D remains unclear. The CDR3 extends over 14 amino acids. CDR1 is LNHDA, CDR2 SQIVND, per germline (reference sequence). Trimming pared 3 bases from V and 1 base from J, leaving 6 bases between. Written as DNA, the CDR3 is TGTGCCAGTAGTATTAGGCAGAACACCGGGGAGCTGTTTTTT. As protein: CASSIRQNTGELFF.

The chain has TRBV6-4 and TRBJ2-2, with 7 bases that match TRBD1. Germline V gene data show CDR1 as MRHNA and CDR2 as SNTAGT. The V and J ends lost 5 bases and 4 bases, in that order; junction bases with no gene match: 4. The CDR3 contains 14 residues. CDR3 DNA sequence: TGTGCCAGCAGTAGTCACAGGGGCACCGGGGAGCTGTTTTTT. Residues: CASSSHRGTGELFF.

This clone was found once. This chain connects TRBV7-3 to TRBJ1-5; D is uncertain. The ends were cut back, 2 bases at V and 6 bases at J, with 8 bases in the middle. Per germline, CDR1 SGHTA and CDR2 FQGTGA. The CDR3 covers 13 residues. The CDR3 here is CASSLWAGQPQHF. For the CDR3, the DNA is TGTGCCAGCAGCTTATGGGCCGGTCAGCCCCAGCATTTT.

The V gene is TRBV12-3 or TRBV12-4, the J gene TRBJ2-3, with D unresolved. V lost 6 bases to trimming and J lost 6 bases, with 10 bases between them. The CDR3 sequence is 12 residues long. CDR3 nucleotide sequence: TGTGCCAGCAGCCTACATGGGGATACGCAGTATTTT. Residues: CASSLHGDTQYF.

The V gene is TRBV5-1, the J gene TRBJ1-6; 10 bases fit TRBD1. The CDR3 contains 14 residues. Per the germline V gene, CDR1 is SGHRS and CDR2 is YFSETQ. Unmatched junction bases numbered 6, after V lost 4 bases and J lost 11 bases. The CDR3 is CASSLADRGPPLHF. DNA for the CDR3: TGCGCCAGCAGCCTGGCCGACAGGGGGCCACCCCTCCACTTT.

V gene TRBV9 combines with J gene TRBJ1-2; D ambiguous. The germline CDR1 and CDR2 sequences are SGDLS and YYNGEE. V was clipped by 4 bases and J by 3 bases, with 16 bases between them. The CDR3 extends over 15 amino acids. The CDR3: CASSPLPTTDYGYTF. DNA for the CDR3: TGTGCCAGCAGCCCTCTCCCGACCACTGACTATGGCTACACCTTC.

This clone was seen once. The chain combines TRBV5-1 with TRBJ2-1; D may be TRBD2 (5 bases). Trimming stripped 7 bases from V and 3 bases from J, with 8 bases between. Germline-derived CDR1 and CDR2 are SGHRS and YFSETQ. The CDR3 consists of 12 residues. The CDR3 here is CASGGSYNEQFF. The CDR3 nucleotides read TGCGCCAGCGGTGGGAGCTACAATGAGCAGTTCTTC.

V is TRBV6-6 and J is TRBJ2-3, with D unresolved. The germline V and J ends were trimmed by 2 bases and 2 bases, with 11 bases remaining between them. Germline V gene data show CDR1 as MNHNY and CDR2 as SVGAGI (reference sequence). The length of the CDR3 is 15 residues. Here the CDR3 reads CASSYPLGITDTQYF. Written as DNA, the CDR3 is TGTGCCAGCAGTTACCCCCTAGGTATCACAGATACGCAGTATTTT.